This T cell receptor beta chain derives from a study of CD8+CD57+ T cells in acquired aplastic anemia. Across the study: Yields of DNA that came from sorted CD4+ and CD8+ cells averaged roughly 3.2 ug.

Patients included in sequencing had previously demonstrated CD8+CD57+ cell expansion by flow cytometry. In all patients, the disease was severe acquired aplastic anemia. At the time of blood sampling, patients had not yet received any therapy. This clonotype has ten or more counts. Its target is not known. The CDR3 runs to 17 residues. Germline V gene sequence: CDR1 SGHRS, CDR2 YFSETQ. V lost 4 bases, J lost 0 bases, and 9 bases stayed unmatched. General study findings and limits: Overlapping CD8+ CDR3 repertoires of patients and controls contained twenty-nine shared sequences.

Profiles of TCR beta VDJ and CDR3 were generated from a genomic DNA template. TCRdb re-called the reads through MiXCR, storing one row per CDR3 protein. The sample yields 310,000 or so distinct CDR3 sequences, approximately 60% seen once. The rearrangement uses TRBV5-1 and TRBJ2-3; 9 nucleotides align to TRBD2. The material sequenced was sorted CD4+, CD8+, or CD8+CD57+ T cells (not recorded which) from PBMCs. This clonotype was obtained from a human donor with aplastic anemia. The CDR3 DNA reads as TGCGCCAGCAGCCAGGGGTCTAGCGGGGCCAGCACAGATACGCAGTATTTT. This translates into CASSQGSSGASTDTQYF.